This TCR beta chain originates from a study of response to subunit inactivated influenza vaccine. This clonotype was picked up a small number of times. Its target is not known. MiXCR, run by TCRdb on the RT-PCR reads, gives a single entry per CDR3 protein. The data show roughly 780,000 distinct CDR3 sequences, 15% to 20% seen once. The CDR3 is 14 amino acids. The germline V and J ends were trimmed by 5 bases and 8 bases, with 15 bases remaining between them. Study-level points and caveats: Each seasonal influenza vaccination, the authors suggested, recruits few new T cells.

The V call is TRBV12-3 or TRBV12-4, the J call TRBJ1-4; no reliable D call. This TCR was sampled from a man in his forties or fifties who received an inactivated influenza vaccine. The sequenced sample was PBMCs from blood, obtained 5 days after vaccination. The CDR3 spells CASSGETIREKLFF. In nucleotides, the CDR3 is TGTGCCAGCAGTGGGGAGACAATCCGGGAAAAACTGTTTTTT.